This T cell receptor (beta chain) was sequenced for a study of cytomegalovirus exposure and HLA in healthy donors. Whole-study findings and limits: A highly shared variant cluster was judged a likely technical artifact. Information on immune exposure was restricted to one variable (CMV serostatus).

The V and J ends lost 8 bases and 1 base respectively, with 8 bases between them. Germline values: CDR1 SGDLS, CDR2 YYNGEE. CDR3 length: 12 residues. Primers for the PCR totalled 60 Vbeta and 13 Jbeta. Clones were read by immunoSEQ multiplex PCR, and TCRdb kept only the in-frame ones, dropping some. The sample shows some 140,000 clones, around 68% of them seen only once. In regard to this clone: The antigen is undetermined.

This sequence originates from a man under 40 in good health and CMV-seronegative. The sample was PBMCs. V is TRBV9 and J is TRBJ2-3; D is unclear. For the CDR3, the DNA is TGTGCCAGTTCAGTTGGCACAGATACGCAGTATTTT. It specifies CASSVGTDTQYF.